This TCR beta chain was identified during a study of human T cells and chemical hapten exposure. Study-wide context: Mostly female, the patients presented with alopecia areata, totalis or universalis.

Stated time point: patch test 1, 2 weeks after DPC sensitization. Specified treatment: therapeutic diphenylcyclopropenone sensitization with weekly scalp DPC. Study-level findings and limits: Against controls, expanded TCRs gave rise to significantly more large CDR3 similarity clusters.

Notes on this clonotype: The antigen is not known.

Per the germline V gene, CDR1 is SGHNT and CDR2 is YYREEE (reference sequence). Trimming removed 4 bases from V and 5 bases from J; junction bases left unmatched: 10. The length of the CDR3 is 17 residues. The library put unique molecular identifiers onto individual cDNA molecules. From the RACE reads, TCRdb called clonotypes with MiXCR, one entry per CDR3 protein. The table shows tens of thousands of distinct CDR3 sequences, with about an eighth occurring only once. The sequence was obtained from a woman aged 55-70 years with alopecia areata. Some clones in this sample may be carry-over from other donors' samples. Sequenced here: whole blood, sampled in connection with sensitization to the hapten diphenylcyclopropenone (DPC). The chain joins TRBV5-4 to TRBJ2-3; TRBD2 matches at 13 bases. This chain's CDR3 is CASSGTSGGARVDTQYF. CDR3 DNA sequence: TGTGCCAGCAGCGGAACTAGCGGGGGGGCGAGGGTAGATACGCAGTATTTT. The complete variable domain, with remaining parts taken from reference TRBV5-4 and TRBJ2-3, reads ETGVTQSPTHLIKTRGQQVTLRCSSQSGHNTVSWYQQALGQGPQFIFQYYREEENGRGNFPPRFSGLQFPNYSSELNVNALELDDSALYLCASSGTSGGARVDTQYFGPGTRLTVL.